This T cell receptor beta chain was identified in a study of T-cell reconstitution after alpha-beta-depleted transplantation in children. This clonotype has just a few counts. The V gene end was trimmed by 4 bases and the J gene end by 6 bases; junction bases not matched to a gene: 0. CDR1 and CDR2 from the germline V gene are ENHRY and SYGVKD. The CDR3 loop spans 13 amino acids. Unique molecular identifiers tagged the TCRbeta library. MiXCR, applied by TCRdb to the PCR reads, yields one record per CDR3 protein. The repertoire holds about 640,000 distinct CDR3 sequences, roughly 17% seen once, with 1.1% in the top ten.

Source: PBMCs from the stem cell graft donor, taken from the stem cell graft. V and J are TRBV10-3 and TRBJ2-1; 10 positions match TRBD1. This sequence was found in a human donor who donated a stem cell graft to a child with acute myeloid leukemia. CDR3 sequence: CAISGTGGNEQFF. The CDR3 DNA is TGTGCCATCAGTGGGACAGGGGGCAATGAGCAGTTCTTC.